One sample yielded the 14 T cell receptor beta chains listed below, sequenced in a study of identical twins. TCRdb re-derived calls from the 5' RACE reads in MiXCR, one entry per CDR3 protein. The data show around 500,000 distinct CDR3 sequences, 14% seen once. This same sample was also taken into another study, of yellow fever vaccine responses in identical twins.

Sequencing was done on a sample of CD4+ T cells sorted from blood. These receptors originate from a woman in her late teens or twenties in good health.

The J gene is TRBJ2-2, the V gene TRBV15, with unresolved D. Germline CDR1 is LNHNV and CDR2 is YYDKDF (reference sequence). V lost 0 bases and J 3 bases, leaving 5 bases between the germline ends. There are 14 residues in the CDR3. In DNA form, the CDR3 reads TGTGCCACCAGCAGAGATCAAGACACCGGGGAGCTGTTTTTT. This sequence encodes CATSRDQDTGELFF.

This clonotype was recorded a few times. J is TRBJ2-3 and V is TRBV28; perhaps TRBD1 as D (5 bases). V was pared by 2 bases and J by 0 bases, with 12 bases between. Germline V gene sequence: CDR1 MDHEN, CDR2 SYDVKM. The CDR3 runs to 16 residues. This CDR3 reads CASSLSLSGSTDTQYF. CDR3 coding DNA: TGTGCCAGCAGTTTAAGCCTTTCAGGGAGCACAGATACGCAGTATTTT.

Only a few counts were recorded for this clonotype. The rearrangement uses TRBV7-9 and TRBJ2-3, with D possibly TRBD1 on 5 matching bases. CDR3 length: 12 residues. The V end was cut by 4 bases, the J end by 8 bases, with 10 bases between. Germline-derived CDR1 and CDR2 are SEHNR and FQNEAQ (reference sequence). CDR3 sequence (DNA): TGTGCCAGCAGCTGGGGCAGTGGTACGCAGTATTTT. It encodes CASSWGSGTQYF.

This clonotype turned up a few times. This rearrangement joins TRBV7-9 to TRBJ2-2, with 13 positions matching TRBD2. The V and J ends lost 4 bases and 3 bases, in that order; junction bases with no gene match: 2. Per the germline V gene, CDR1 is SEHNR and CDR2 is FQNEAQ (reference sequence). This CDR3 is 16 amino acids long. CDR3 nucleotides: TGTGCCAGCAGCTCGACTAGCGGGGGGTACACCGGGGAGCTGTTTTTT. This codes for CASSSTSGGYTGELFF.

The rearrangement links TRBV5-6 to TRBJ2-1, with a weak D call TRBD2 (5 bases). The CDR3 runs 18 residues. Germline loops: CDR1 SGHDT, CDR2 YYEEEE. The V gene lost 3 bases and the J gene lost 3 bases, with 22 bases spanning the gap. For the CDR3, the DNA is TGTGCCAGCAGCTCGAGGGTATTAAAGCGGTTGAGCTACAATGAGCAGTTCTTC. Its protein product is CASSSRVLKRLSYNEQFF. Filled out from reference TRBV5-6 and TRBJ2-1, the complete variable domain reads DAGVTQSPTHLIKTRGQQVTLRCSPKSGHDTVSWYQQALGQGPQFIFQYYEEEERQRGNFPDRFSGHQFPNYSSELNVNALLLGDSALYLCASSSRVLKRLSYNEQFFGPGTRLTVL.

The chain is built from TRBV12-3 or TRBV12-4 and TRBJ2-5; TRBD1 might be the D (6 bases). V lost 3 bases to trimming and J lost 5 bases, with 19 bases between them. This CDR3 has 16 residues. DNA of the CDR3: TGTGCCAGCAGTTTGAGACAGGTCGAATCAGGGGAGACCCAGTACTTC. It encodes CASSLRQVESGETQYF.

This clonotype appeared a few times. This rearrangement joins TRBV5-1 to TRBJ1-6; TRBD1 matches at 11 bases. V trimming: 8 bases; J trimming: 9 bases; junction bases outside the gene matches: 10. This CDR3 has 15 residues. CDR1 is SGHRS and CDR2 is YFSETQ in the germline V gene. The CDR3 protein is CASTSGTGGFSPLHF. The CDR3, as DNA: TGCGCCAGTACCTCCGGGACAGGGGGTTTTTCACCCCTCCACTTT. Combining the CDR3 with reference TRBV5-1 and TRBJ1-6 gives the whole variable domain KAGVTQTPRYLIKTRGQQVTLSCSPISGHRSVSWYQQTPGQGLQFLFEYFSETQRNKGNFPGRFSGRQFSNSRSEMNVSTLELGDSALYLCASTSGTGGFSPLHFGNGTRLTVT.

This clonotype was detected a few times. The CDR3 is CASSLIVTQYF. CDR3 DNA sequence: TGTGCCAGCAGTTTGATAGTTACGCAGTATTTT. The chain is built from TRBV12-3 or TRBV12-4 and TRBJ2-3; no clear D gene. This CDR3 region has 11 residues. Trimming shortened V by 3 bases and J by 8 bases, and 6 bases separated the two germline ends.

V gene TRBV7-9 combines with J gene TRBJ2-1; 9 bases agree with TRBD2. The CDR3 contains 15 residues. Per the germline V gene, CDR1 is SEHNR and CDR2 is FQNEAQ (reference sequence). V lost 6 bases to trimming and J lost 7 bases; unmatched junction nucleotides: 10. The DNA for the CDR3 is TGTGCCAGCAGACCGATGGCTAGCGGGACGAATGAGCAGTTCTTC. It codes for CASRPMASGTNEQFF.

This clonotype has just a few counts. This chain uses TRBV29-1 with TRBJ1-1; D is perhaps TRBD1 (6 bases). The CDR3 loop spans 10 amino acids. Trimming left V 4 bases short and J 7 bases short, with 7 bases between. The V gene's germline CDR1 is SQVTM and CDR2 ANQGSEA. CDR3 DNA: TGCAGCGTTGGGACAGTTGAAGCTTTCTTT. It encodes CSVGTVEAFF.

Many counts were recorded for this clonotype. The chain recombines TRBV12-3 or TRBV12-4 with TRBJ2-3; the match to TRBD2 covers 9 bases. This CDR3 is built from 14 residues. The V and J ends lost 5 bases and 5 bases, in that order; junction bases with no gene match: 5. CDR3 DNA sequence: TGTGCCAGCAGTCCTTTAGCGGGAGTAGATACGCAGTATTTT. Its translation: CASSPLAGVDTQYF.

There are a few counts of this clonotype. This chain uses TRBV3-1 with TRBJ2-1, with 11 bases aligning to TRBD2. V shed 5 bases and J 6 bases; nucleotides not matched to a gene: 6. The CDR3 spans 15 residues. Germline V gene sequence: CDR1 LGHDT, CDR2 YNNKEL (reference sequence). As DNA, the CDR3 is TGTGCCAGCAGCTCCCCTACTAGCGGGAGCAATGAGCAGTTCTTC. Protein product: CASSSPTSGSNEQFF.

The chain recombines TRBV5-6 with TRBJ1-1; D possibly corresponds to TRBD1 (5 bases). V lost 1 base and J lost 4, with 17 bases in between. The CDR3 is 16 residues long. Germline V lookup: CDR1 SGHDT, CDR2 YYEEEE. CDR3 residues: CASSLIQGVKITEAFF. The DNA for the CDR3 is TGTGCCAGCAGCTTGATCCAGGGCGTAAAGATCACTGAAGCTTTCTTT.

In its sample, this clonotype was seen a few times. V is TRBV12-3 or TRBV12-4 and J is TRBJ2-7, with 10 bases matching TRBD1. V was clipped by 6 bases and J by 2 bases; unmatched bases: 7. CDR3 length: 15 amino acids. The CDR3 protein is CASSRGQGVAYEQYF. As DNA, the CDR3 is TGTGCCAGCAGCCGCGGACAGGGGGTTGCCTACGAGCAGTACTTC.